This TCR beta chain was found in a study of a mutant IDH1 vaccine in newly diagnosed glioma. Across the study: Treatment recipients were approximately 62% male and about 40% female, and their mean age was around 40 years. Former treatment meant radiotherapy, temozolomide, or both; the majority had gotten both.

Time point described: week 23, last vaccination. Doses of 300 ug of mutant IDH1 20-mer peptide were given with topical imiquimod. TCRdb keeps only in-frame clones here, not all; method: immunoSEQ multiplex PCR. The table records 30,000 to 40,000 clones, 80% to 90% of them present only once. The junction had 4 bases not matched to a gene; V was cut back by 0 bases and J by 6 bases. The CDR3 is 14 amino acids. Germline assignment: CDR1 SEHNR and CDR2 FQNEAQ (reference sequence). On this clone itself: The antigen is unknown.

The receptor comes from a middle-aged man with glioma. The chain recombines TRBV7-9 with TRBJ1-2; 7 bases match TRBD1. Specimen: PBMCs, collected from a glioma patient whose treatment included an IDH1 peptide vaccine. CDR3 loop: CASSLAEGANGYTF. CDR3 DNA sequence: TGTGCCAGCAGCTTAGCGGAGGGGGCGAATGGCTACACCTTC.